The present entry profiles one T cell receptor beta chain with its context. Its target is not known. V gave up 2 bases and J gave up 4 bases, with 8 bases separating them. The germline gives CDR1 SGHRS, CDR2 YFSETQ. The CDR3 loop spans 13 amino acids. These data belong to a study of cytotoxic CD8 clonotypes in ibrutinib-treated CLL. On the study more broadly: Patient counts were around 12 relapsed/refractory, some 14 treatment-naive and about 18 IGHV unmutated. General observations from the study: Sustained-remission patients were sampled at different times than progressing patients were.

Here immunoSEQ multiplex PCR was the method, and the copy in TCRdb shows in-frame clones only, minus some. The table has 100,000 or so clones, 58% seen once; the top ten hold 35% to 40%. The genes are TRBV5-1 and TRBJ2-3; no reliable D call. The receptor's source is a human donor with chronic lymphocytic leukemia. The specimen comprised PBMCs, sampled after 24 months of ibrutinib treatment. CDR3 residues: CASSFTEADTQYF. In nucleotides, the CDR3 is TGCGCCAGCAGCTTTACCGAAGCAGATACGCAGTATTTT.